The 25 T cell receptor beta chains reported below all come from one sample, sequenced in a study of blood T cell repertoires in COVID-19. This table comes from immunoSEQ multiplex PCR, and its TCRdb copy is limited to in-frame clones, with some not included. The sample contains approximately 44,000 clones, about 92% of which appear only once. Material: peripheral blood. All receptors derive from a man aged 50 or older with COVID-19, enrolled during active disease.

CDR3 DNA sequence: TGCAGCGCCCGGGACACTAACTCTGGGGCCAACGTCCTGACTTTC. It is translated as CSARDTNSGANVLTF. J is TRBJ2-6 and V is TRBV29-1; the D gene is possibly TRBD1 (6 bases). The V gene's germline CDR1 is SQVTM and CDR2 ANQGSEA. This CDR3 spans 15 amino acids. The V end lost 7 bases, the J end lost 0 bases, and 13 bases lay between the germline ends.

The chain joins TRBV7-2 to TRBJ2-1, with 11 bases identical to TRBD2. Germline trimming cut 3 bases from V and 6 bases from J; bases unmatched to any gene: 10. There are 17 residues in the CDR3. Germline CDR1 SGHTA, CDR2 FQGNSA. CDR3 region: CASSFLSRGTSGNEQFF. The DNA of the CDR3 is TGTGCCAGCAGCTTCCTATCGCGCGGGACTAGCGGCAATGAGCAGTTCTTC.

The rearrangement links TRBV5-1 to TRBJ1-3; no clear D gene. The germline V and J ends were trimmed by 6 bases and 0 bases, with 19 bases remaining between them. Germline assignment: CDR1 SGHRS and CDR2 YFSETQ. CDR3 length: 17 amino acids. CDR3 DNA: TGCGCCAGCACTCCGAGATACTCCGTTCCCTCTGGAAACACCATATATTTT. This sequence encodes CASTPRYSVPSGNTIYF. Drawing the rest from reference TRBV5-1 and TRBJ1-3, the complete variable domain is KAGVTQTPRYLIKTRGQQVTLSCSPISGHRSVSWYQQTPGQGLQFLFEYFSETQRNKGNFPGRFSGRQFSNSRSEMNVSTLELGDSALYLCASTPRYSVPSGNTIYFGEGSWLTVV.

This clone occurred once. The chain carries TRBV28 and TRBJ1-5; no clear D. V shed 5 bases and J shed 2 bases, with 13 bases lying between them. CDR1 MDHEN and CDR2 SYDVKM come from the germline V gene. The CDR3 loop spans 15 amino acids. DNA for the CDR3: TGTGCCAGCAGTCGAGGGAGTAGGGGCAATCAGCCCCAGCATTTT. Its protein product is CASSRGSRGNQPQHF.

This chain uses TRBV4-1 with TRBJ2-1; D is uncertain. Trimming shortened V by 0 bases and J by 0 bases, and 12 bases separated the two germline ends. The CDR3 length is 17 residues. Per germline, CDR1 MGHRA and CDR2 YSYEKL. The CDR3, as DNA: TGCGCCAGCAGCCAAGAATTCGCAGCGTCCTCCTACAATGAGCAGTTCTTC. The encoded protein is CASSQEFAASSYNEQFF.

The rearrangement links TRBV2 to TRBJ2-2; D possibly corresponds to TRBD1 (6 bases). CDR1 is SNHLY and CDR2 is FYNNEI in the germline V gene. The CDR3 runs to 15 residues. The ends were cut back, 4 bases at V and 1 base at J, with 10 bases in the middle. The CDR3 DNA follows: TGTGCCAGCAGTGTTTTAGGGGGGAACACCGGGGAGCTGTTTTTT. This sequence encodes CASSVLGGNTGELFF.

The rearrangement links TRBV10-3 to TRBJ2-1, with 10 bases that match TRBD2. CDR1 is ENHRY and CDR2 is SYGVKD in the germline V gene. The V segment lost 6 bases and the J segment 6 bases; nucleotides outside the gene matches: 5. The CDR3 totals 14 residues. CDR3 in amino acids: CAIRPGLASNEQFF. The DNA of the CDR3 is TGTGCCATCAGGCCGGGACTAGCGTCCAATGAGCAGTTCTTC.

The chain employs TRBV18 and TRBJ1-4; 9 nucleotides line up with TRBD1. Trimming cost V 3 bases and J 4 bases; bases outside gene matches: 9. Per the germline V gene, CDR1 is KGHSH and CDR2 is LQKENI. The CDR3 extends over 17 amino acids. The CDR3 spells CASSPSTGGSSNEKLFF. DNA for the CDR3: TGTGCCAGCTCACCGTCTACAGGGGGCAGTAGTAATGAAAAACTGTTTTTT. Full variable domain (outside the CDR3, taken from reference TRBV18 and TRBJ1-4): NAGVMQNPRHLVRRRGQEARLRCSPMKGHSHVYWYRQLPEEGLKFMVYLQKENIIDESGMPKERFSAEFPKEGPSILRIQQVVRGDSAAYFCASSPSTGGSSNEKLFFGSGTQLSVL.

The gene calls are TRBV4-1 and TRBJ2-1; no reliable D call. V lost 2 bases to trimming and J lost 13 bases, with 12 bases between them. Germline V gene lookup returns CDR1 MGHRA and CDR2 YSYEKL. This CDR3 comprises 12 residues. This CDR3 is CASSQLGKFQFF. The CDR3 DNA sequence: TGCGCCAGCAGCCAACTAGGTAAATTTCAGTTCTTC.

This chain connects TRBV4-1 to TRBJ1-4; D not resolved. Germline assignment: CDR1 MGHRA and CDR2 YSYEKL. Trimming removed 5 bases from V and 2 bases from J, with 12 bases in between. There are 15 residues in the CDR3. The CDR3 sequence is CASSFTLGTNEKLFF. The CDR3 region has the DNA TGCGCCAGCAGCTTCACCCTGGGCACTAATGAAAAACTGTTTTTT.

V gene TRBV30 combines with J gene TRBJ2-2; 8 bases align to TRBD2. With V trimmed by 1 base and J by 6 bases, 4 bases remained unmatched. The CDR3 sequence is 14 residues long. Germline loops: CDR1 GTSNPN, CDR2 SVGIG (reference sequence). This CDR3 reads CAWSGMREAGELFF. In nucleotides, the CDR3 is TGTGCCTGGAGTGGGATGCGGGAGGCCGGGGAGCTGTTTTTT.

This chain connects TRBV24-1 to TRBJ2-2; the match to TRBD1 covers 8 bases. The germline CDR1 and CDR2 sequences are KGHDR and SFDVKD. Trimming took 2 bases from V and 2 from J; bases not matched to a gene: 9. CDR3 length equals 18 residues. The CDR3 DNA is TGTGCCACCAGTGATTCAGGACAGGGAAGGCCCAACACCGGGGAGCTGTTTTTT. Translating gives CATSDSGQGRPNTGELFF.

This sequence joins TRBV4-1 and TRBJ2-7, with 12 positions matching TRBD2. Germline CDR1 reads MGHRA; CDR2 reads YSYEKL. The CDR3 is 14 residues long. The trim removed 6 bases at V and 6 bases at J, leaving 6 bases unmatched. The CDR3 nucleotides read TGCGCCAGCAGACGACTAGCGGGAGAAGGCGAGCAGTACTTC. This encodes CASRRLAGEGEQYF.

This clone was recorded only once. The V and J genes are TRBV10-3 and TRBJ1-1; D possibly corresponds to TRBD1 (6 bases). The germline CDR1 and CDR2 sequences are ENHRY and SYGVKD. This CDR3 spans 14 amino acids. V was clipped by 0 bases and J by 1 base, with 6 bases between them. CDR3 in amino acids: CAISESGANTEAFF. For the CDR3, the DNA is TGTGCCATCAGTGAGTCGGGGGCGAACACTGAAGCTTTCTTT.

The V gene is TRBV9, the J gene TRBJ1-5, with a tentative D call TRBD1 (6 bases). Germline CDR1 SGDLS, CDR2 YYNGEE. The CDR3 length is 15 residues. Trimming removed 7 bases from V and 0 bases from J, with 14 bases in between. The chain's CDR3 is CASSGTPYSNQPQHF. The CDR3 DNA reads as TGTGCCAGCTCCGGGACACCTTATAGCAATCAGCCCCAGCATTTT. The full variable domain, in which reference TRBV9 and TRBJ1-5 provide the parts outside the CDR3, is DSGVTQTPKHLITATGQRVTLRCSPRSGDLSVYWYQQSLDQGLQFLIQYYNGEERAKGNILERFSAQQFPDLHSELNLSSLELGDSALYFCASSGTPYSNQPQHFGDGTRLSIL.

The chain is built from TRBV7-9 and TRBJ1-1; no firm D call. Germline V CDR1 and CDR2: SEHNR, FQNEAQ (reference sequence). Between the trimmed V and J ends, which lost 5 bases and 2 bases, there was a span of 12 bases. The CDR3 contains 14 residues. This CDR3 reads CASSPRRGNTEAFF. The CDR3 DNA follows: TGTGCCAGCAGCCCGAGACGGGGAAACACTGAAGCTTTCTTT.

This rearrangement joins TRBV10-3 to TRBJ1-3, with D uncertain. CDR3 length: 15 residues. Per the germline V gene, CDR1 is ENHRY and CDR2 is SYGVKD. The germline V and J ends were trimmed by 0 bases and 4 bases, with 10 bases remaining between them. The CDR3 sequence: CAISESMVAGNTIYF. Here the CDR3 DNA reads TGTGCCATCAGTGAGTCTATGGTGGCCGGAAACACCATATATTTT.

This chain links TRBV18 with TRBJ1-6; 9 bases fit TRBD1. Germline loops: CDR1 KGHSH, CDR2 LQKENI. V dropped 0 bases and J dropped 6; count of bases not matched to a gene: 0. The CDR3 loop spans 15 amino acids. The CDR3 sequence is CASSPPDRGNSPLHF. The CDR3 DNA reads as TGTGCCAGCTCACCACCGGACAGGGGTAATTCACCCCTCCACTTT. Supplemented by reference TRBV18 and TRBJ1-6, the full variable domain reads NAGVMQNPRHLVRRRGQEARLRCSPMKGHSHVYWYRQLPEEGLKFMVYLQKENIIDESGMPKERFSAEFPKEGPSILRIQQVVRGDSAAYFCASSPPDRGNSPLHFGNGTRLTVT.

The chain carries TRBV11-3 and TRBJ2-2; 11 nucleotides agree with TRBD2. This CDR3 comprises 15 residues. After removal of 4 bases from V and 6 bases from J, the junction contained 4 bases not matched to a gene. Germline V gene data show CDR1 as SGHNT and CDR2 as YENEEA. This CDR3 reads CASSSLAGAPGELFF. The CDR3 DNA reads TGTGCCAGCAGCTCACTAGCGGGAGCCCCCGGGGAGCTGTTTTTT.

The chain combines TRBV6-4 with TRBJ1-1, with TRBD1 matching over 9 bases. Trimming cost V 5 bases and J 5 bases; bases outside gene matches: 12. CDR1 is MRHNA, CDR2 SNTAGT, per germline. The CDR3 loop spans 16 amino acids. CDR3 bases: TGTGCCAGCAGTCTGACCGGGACAGGGATAGGTACTGAAGCTTTCTTT. Amino acid sequence: CASSLTGTGIGTEAFF.

V is TRBV7-2 and J is TRBJ2-1; TRBD1 matches 8 bases. This CDR3 spans 16 amino acids. J gave up 7 bases and V 7 bases, and 15 bases lay outside the gene matches. Germline lookup yields CDR1 SGHTA and CDR2 FQGNSA. This CDR3 reads CASTYRKTGVKNEQFF. CDR3 DNA sequence: TGTGCCAGCACCTATAGGAAGACAGGGGTCAAGAATGAGCAGTTCTTC.

J is TRBJ2-7 and V is TRBV7-2; possibly TRBD1 for D (6 bases). This CDR3 spans 16 amino acids. V was cut by 6 bases and J by 2 bases, with 20 bases left in between. CDR1 and CDR2 (germline): SGHTA, FQGNSA. The CDR3 DNA follows: TGTGCCAGCAGTCCTCGAGGGGGACCGAGCCCCTACGAGCAGTACTTC. It encodes CASSPRGGPSPYEQYF.

The chain is built from TRBV24-1 and TRBJ1-2, with D possibly being TRBD1 (6 bases). This CDR3 is 12 amino acids long. Germline values: CDR1 KGHDR, CDR2 SFDVKD. V was shortened by 5 bases and J by 5 bases, with 8 bases between the two germline ends. The CDR3 sequence: CATSGRGYGYTF. The CDR3 nucleotides are TGTGCCACCAGTGGTAGGGGGTATGGCTACACCTTC.

The chain employs TRBV7-6 and TRBJ2-5, with 9 positions matching TRBD1. The ends lost 5 bases at V and 4 bases at J; junction bases unmatched: 5. There are 14 residues in the CDR3. Germline assignment: CDR1 SGHVS and CDR2 FNYEAQ. The CDR3 DNA reads TGTGCCAGCAGCATCGACAGGGGGAGAGAGACCCAGTACTTC. Translation gives CASSIDRGRETQYF.

The rearrangement uses TRBV5-1 and TRBJ2-7; D might be TRBD2 (5 bases). The V gene's germline CDR1 is SGHRS and CDR2 YFSETQ. V was shortened by 0 bases and J by 3 bases, with 13 bases between the two germline ends. The CDR3 length is 15 residues. CDR3 sequence: CASSLAAETFYEQYF. The CDR3 region has the DNA TGCGCCAGCAGCTTGGCAGCGGAGACCTTCTACGAGCAGTACTTC.